The text below deals with one T cell receptor beta chain. Its antigen is not known. This CDR3 comprises 14 residues. V lost 6 bases to trimming and J lost 5 bases; unmatched junction nucleotides: 7. Germline lookup yields CDR1 SGHRS and CDR2 YFSETQ. The data stem from a study of CD8+CD57+ T cells in acquired aplastic anemia. By flow cytometry, patients selected for sequencing had shown an expansion of CD8+CD57+ cells. Study results and caveats: Controls did not differ significantly from patients in CD8+ Simpson's diversity. Between patients and controls, 25 to 30 CD8+ CDR3 sequences were found in common.

Genomic DNA was employed as the template in profiling TCR beta VDJ and CDR3. TCRdb processed the reads anew with MiXCR; each CDR3 protein has one entry. The sample records 300,000 or so distinct CDR3 sequences, 45% to 65% being singletons. This chain uses TRBV5-1 with TRBJ2-2; 7 nucleotides line up with TRBD1. The clonotype originates from a human donor with aplastic anemia. Sequenced: sorted CD4+, CD8+, or CD8+CD57+ T cells (not recorded which) from PBMCs. The CDR3 loop reads CASTTGEWTGELFF. The CDR3 nucleotides read TGCGCCAGCACCACAGGGGAGTGGACCGGGGAGCTGTTTTTT.